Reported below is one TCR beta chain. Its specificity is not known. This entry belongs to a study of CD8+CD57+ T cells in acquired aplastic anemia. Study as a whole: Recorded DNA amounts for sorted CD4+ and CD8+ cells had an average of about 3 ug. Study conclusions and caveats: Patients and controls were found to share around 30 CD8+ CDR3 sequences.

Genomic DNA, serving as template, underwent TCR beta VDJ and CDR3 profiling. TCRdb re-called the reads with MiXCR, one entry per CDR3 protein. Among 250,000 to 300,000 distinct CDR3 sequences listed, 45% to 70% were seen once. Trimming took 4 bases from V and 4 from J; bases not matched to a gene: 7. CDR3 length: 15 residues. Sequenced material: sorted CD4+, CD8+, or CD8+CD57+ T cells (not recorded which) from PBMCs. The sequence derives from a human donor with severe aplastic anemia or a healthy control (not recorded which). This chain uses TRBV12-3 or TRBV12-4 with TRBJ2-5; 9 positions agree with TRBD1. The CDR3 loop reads CASSYRGTGTETQYF. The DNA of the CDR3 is TGTGCCAGCAGTTATCGAGGGACAGGGACAGAGACCCAGTACTTC.